The 29 T cell receptor beta chains listed next were all sequenced from one sample in a study of blood T cell repertoires in COVID-19. Sequenced by immunoSEQ multiplex PCR; TCRdb stores in-frame clones only, minus some. Of roughly 100,000 clones listed, roughly two thirds are singletons. Sequencing used peripheral blood. The receptors stem from a human donor with acute or convalescent COVID-19. The donor label of this sample is uncertain.

The CDR3 reads CASSPVAQETQYF. In DNA, the CDR3 is TGTGCCAGCAGCCCAGTAGCTCAAGAGACCCAGTACTTC. This chain links TRBV7-9 with TRBJ2-5; D unclear. V lost 5 bases, J lost 2 bases, and 9 bases lay in between. CDR3 length equals 13 residues. Looked up from germline, CDR1 is SEHNR and CDR2 is FQNEAQ (reference sequence). The entire variable domain, with the rest obtained from reference TRBV7-9 and TRBJ2-5, is as follows: DTGVSQNPRHKITKRGQNVTFRCDPISEHNRLYWYRQTLGQGPEFLTYFQNEAQLEKSRLLSDRFSAERPKGSFSTLEIQRTEQGDSAMYLCASSPVAQETQYFGPGTRLLVL.

This clone was counted a few times. The V gene is TRBV18, the J gene TRBJ1-4; possibly TRBD1 for D (6 bases). Trimming stripped 4 bases from V and 8 bases from J, with 11 bases between. CDR3 size: 13 residues. Germline CDR1 reads KGHSH; CDR2 reads LQKENI. The CDR3 bases are TGTGCCAGCTCACAGGGACAAGGAGAAAAACTGTTTTTT. It encodes CASSQGQGEKLFF.

V is TRBV4-1 and J is TRBJ2-3, with D possibly matching TRBD2 (7 bases). V was trimmed by 0 bases and J by 1 base, leaving 11 bases between them. The CDR3 length is 16 residues. Germline V gene sequence: CDR1 MGHRA, CDR2 YSYEKL. The CDR3 sequence: CASSQDNGGRTDTQYF. The CDR3 nucleotides are TGCGCCAGCAGCCAAGATAACGGGGGGCGCACAGATACGCAGTATTTT.

This clone was counted between two and nine times. This rearrangement joins TRBV19 to TRBJ1-5; TRBD1 aligns across 10 bases. Unmatched junction bases numbered 3, after V lost 6 bases and J lost 1 base. CDR3 length: 15 residues. Per the germline V gene, CDR1 is LNHDA and CDR2 is SQIVND (reference sequence). This chain's CDR3 is CASSRQGASNQPQHF. The CDR3 DNA is TGTGCCAGTAGCCGACAGGGGGCAAGCAATCAGCCCCAGCATTTT.

The chain carries TRBV6-6 and TRBJ1-6; D might be TRBD1 (5 bases). Germline CDR1 is MNHNY and CDR2 is SVGAGI (reference sequence). Trimming left V 5 bases short and J 7 bases short, with 15 bases between. This CDR3 comprises 15 residues. This CDR3 reads CASSPLAGKNSPLHF. CDR3 nucleotide sequence: TGTGCCAGCAGTCCCTTGGCAGGGAAAAATTCACCCCTCCACTTT.

V is TRBV6-5 and J is TRBJ1-6; possibly TRBD1 for D (5 bases). Trimming took 2 bases from V and 7 from J, leaving 12 bases between them. The CDR3 extends over 15 amino acids. Germline V gene sequence: CDR1 MNHEY, CDR2 SVGAGI. This CDR3 reads CASSYKGVSNSPLHF. The CDR3 DNA is TGTGCCAGCAGTTACAAAGGGGTCTCCAATTCACCCCTCCACTTT.

This clone was detected once. The DNA of the CDR3 is TGTGCCAGCAGGGATCAAAGGCGGGCTAATGAAAAACTGTTTTTT. Amino acid sequence: CASRDQRRANEKLFF. The chain couples TRBV2 to TRBJ1-4; no definite D call. The germline V gene has CDR1 SNHLY and CDR2 FYNNEI. CDR3 length: 15 residues. V gave up 6 bases and J gave up 3 bases, with 14 bases separating them.

V is TRBV18 and J is TRBJ2-2; possible D gene TRBD1, 6 bases. The ends were cut back, 1 base at V and 1 base at J, with 10 bases in the middle. From germline, CDR1 is KGHSH and CDR2 LQKENI. The CDR3 covers 16 residues. The CDR3 DNA follows: TGTGCCAGCTCACCACGTAGGACAGTGAACACCGGGGAGCTGTTTTTT. Its protein product is CASSPRRTVNTGELFF.

A few counts support this clone. This chain links TRBV2 with TRBJ1-1; D is perhaps TRBD1 (6 bases). Germline V gene data show CDR1 as SNHLY and CDR2 as FYNNEI. This CDR3 comprises 14 residues. V was cut by 6 bases and J by 7 bases, with 18 bases left in between. The CDR3 is CASRLRGEDGEAFF. The CDR3 region has the DNA TGTGCCAGCAGACTCAGGGGCGAGGACGGTGAAGCTTTCTTT.

This clone was seen a single time. The chain employs TRBV9 and TRBJ2-5, with 10 bases fitting TRBD2. There are 18 residues in the CDR3. Trimming removed 0 bases from V and 5 bases from J; junction bases left unmatched: 13. Germline values: CDR1 SGDLS, CDR2 YYNGEE. For the CDR3, the DNA is TGTGCCAGCAGCGTAGGTCTCCTGGTAGCGGGGGGCAGGGAGACCCAGTACTTC. Amino acid sequence: CASSVGLLVAGGRETQYF.

This clone was detected only a few times. This chain uses TRBV18 with TRBJ1-4; 9 positions match TRBD1. The CDR3 extends over 14 amino acids. From germline, CDR1 is KGHSH and CDR2 LQKENI. Trimming took 4 bases from V and 6 from J; bases not matched to a gene: 3. CDR3 DNA sequence: TGTGCCAGCTCACGGGACAGGGAGGATGAAAAACTGTTTTTT. It codes for CASSRDREDEKLFF.

The chain uses TRBV3-1 (or the pseudogene TRBV3-2) and TRBJ1-6; the match to TRBD1 covers 8 bases. The CDR3 is 15 amino acids. CDR1 and CDR2 (germline): LGHDT, YNNKEL (reference sequence). V was clipped by 3 bases and J by 5 bases; unmatched bases: 3. The CDR3 bases are TGTGCCAGCAGCCACGGGACAGGAGATAATTCACCCCTCCACTTT. As protein: CASSHGTGDNSPLHF.

This clone was counted only a few times. This sequence joins TRBV4-1 and TRBJ1-1; 9 bases match TRBD1. Germline V lookup: CDR1 MGHRA, CDR2 YSYEKL. CDR3 size: 15 residues. J was trimmed by 1 base and V by 3 bases; bases with no gene match: 3. CDR3 coding DNA: TGCGCCAGCAGCCAGACAGGGGGGAAGAACACTGAAGCTTTCTTT. Translating it yields CASSQTGGKNTEAFF.

This clone has only a few counts. CDR3 residues: CASSPGRAPETQYF. For the CDR3, the DNA is TGTGCCAGCTCACCAGGCAGGGCTCCAGAGACCCAGTACTTC. J is TRBJ2-5 and V is TRBV18, with D tentatively TRBD1 (5 bases). Deletions cut 2 bases from V and 4 bases from J, with 11 bases between. The V gene's germline CDR1 is KGHSH and CDR2 LQKENI. The CDR3 is 14 residues long.

This clone was seen only a few times. V is TRBV6-5 and J is TRBJ1-1; D possibly corresponds to TRBD1 (6 bases). The germline V gene encodes CDR1 MNHEY and CDR2 SVGAGI. The CDR3 contains 15 residues. Trimming cost V 6 bases and J 1 base, with 15 bases left between them. The CDR3 nucleotides read TGTGCCAGCAGCCCGAACGCAGGGGAGAACACTGAAGCTTTCTTT. Translation: CASSPNAGENTEAFF.

The gene calls are TRBV7-9 and TRBJ2-3; 10 nucleotides line up with TRBD1. This CDR3 contains 15 residues. CDR1 is SEHNR and CDR2 is FQNEAQ in the germline V gene (reference sequence). V gave up 7 bases and J gave up 4 bases; unmatched junction bases: 8. The CDR3: CASTLVTGGPDTQYF. In nucleotides, the CDR3 is TGTGCCAGCACCCTAGTGACAGGGGGCCCAGATACGCAGTATTTT.

This clone was seen a handful of times. The chain joins TRBV4-2 to TRBJ1-1; D remains unclear. Trimming took off 1 base at V and 3 bases at J, with 12 bases between the two ends. CDR3 size: 15 residues. Germline V lookup: CDR1 LGHNA, CDR2 YNFKEQ. The CDR3 DNA is TGTGCCAGCAGCCAAGGGATGAGGGAGGACACTGAAGCTTTCTTT. Encoded protein: CASSQGMREDTEAFF.

The rearrangement links TRBV24-1 to TRBJ2-7; 7 bases align to TRBD1. CDR1 KGHDR and CDR2 SFDVKD come from the germline V gene. The CDR3 has 14 amino acids. J lost 6 bases, V lost 5 bases, and 9 bases had no gene match. The CDR3 nucleotides read TGTGCCACCAGTGGAGCCGGGACAGTCGGCGAGCAGTACTTC. Translation: CATSGAGTVGEQYF.

The rearrangement joins TRBV18 to TRBJ2-3, with D possibly matching TRBD1 (5 bases). V dropped 0 bases and J dropped 0 bases, with 10 bases sitting between them. This CDR3 region has 16 residues. CDR1 is KGHSH and CDR2 is LQKENI in the germline V gene. CDR3 amino acids: CASSPPVGQSTDTQYF. CDR3 sequence (DNA): TGTGCCAGCTCACCACCGGTCGGACAAAGCACAGATACGCAGTATTTT.

This clone was detected a few times. This chain joins TRBV3-1 (or the pseudogene TRBV3-2) and TRBJ1-3; 9 bases agree with TRBD1. The junction had 6 bases not matched to a gene; V was cut back by 4 bases and J by 2 bases. This CDR3 has 16 residues. Germline V gene sequence: CDR1 LGHDT, CDR2 YNNKEL (reference sequence). The CDR3 DNA is TGTGCCAGCAGCCCACAGGGGGCTGTCGCTGGAAACACCATATATTTT. It specifies CASSPQGAVAGNTIYF.

The chain recombines TRBV5-1 with TRBJ2-1; 12 nucleotides line up with TRBD2. Trimming at V came to 1 base and at J to 4 bases, leaving 3 bases not matched to a gene. The CDR3 length is 16 residues. Germline CDR1 and CDR2: SGHRS and YFSETQ. The CDR3 DNA sequence: TGCGCCAGCAGCTTGACTAGCGGGGGGCTATACAATGAGCAGTTCTTC. This gives the protein CASSLTSGGLYNEQFF.

Of note for this clone: This sample also contains other DNA sequences that code for the same CDR3. The chain joins TRBV29-1 to TRBJ1-3; D unclear. CDR3 size: 16 residues. The germline V and J ends were trimmed by 0 bases and 4 bases, with 16 bases remaining between them. Germline CDR1 reads SQVTM; CDR2 reads ANQGSEA. As DNA, the CDR3 is TGCAGCGTTGAAGATTTATCTGGAGGGTCCGGAAACACCATATATTTT. Encoded protein: CSVEDLSGGSGNTIYF.

The genes are TRBV6-5 and TRBJ1-4, with D unclear. The CDR3 runs to 12 residues. V was pared by 5 bases and J by 2 bases, with 3 bases between. The germline CDR1 and CDR2 sequences are MNHEY and SVGAGI. The CDR3 DNA sequence: TGTGCCAGCAGTCGTACTAATGAAAAACTGTTTTTT. Translating gives CASSRTNEKLFF.

This clone has only one observation. The V and J genes are TRBV5-1 and TRBJ2-2; TRBD2 agrees at 11 bases. This CDR3 has 15 residues. With 1 base clipped from V and 4 bases from J, the junction kept 0 bases outside the gene matches. Germline values: CDR1 SGHRS, CDR2 YFSETQ. This CDR3 reads CASSLTSGGTGELFF. The CDR3 DNA reads as TGCGCCAGCAGCTTGACTAGCGGGGGCACCGGGGAGCTGTTTTTT.

The genes are TRBV18 and TRBJ2-5, with D perhaps TRBD1 (6 bases). V was clipped by 3 bases and J by 2 bases, with 13 bases between them. CDR3 length equals 15 residues. Germline V gives CDR1 KGHSH, CDR2 LQKENI. The CDR3 is CASSPGQKLQETQYF. The CDR3 DNA reads as TGTGCCAGCTCACCCGGACAGAAACTACAAGAGACCCAGTACTTC.

Here the CDR3 reads CAGQQGGNYGYTF. The CDR3 coding sequence is TGTGCCGGACAACAGGGCGGTAACTATGGCTACACCTTC. The chain employs TRBV2 and TRBJ1-2, with a possible D match to TRBD1 (6 bases). V dropped 11 bases and J dropped 1 base, with 14 bases sitting between them. Germline loops: CDR1 SNHLY, CDR2 FYNNEI. The CDR3 consists of 13 residues. Supplemented by reference TRBV2 and TRBJ1-2, the full variable domain reads EPEVTQTPSHQVTQMGQEVILRCVPISNHLYFYWYRQILGQKVEFLVSFYNNEISEKSEIFDDQFSVERPDGSNFTLKIRSTKLEDSAMYFCAGQQGGNYGYTFGSGTRLTVV.

The chain links TRBV11-3 to TRBJ2-3, with TRBD2 matching 15 bases. This CDR3 has 15 residues. Per germline, CDR1 SGHNT and CDR2 YENEEA. With V trimmed by 7 bases and J by 6 bases, 5 bases remained unmatched. The CDR3 nucleotides read TGTGCCAGCATCGGGACTAGCGGGGGGCGGGATACGCAGTATTTT. Encoded protein: CASIGTSGGRDTQYF. The entire variable domain, with the rest obtained from reference TRBV11-3 and TRBJ2-3, is as follows: EAGVVQSPRYKIIEKKQPVAFWCNPISGHNTLYWYLQNLGQGPELLIRYENEEAVDDSQLPKDRFSAERLKGVDSTLKIQPAELGDSAVYLCASIGTSGGRDTQYFGPGTRLTVL.

This clone appeared a few times. CDR3 sequence (DNA): TGCAGCGTTGAGTCGGTGTGGAGTACCTATGGCTACACCTTC. Translating it yields CSVESVWSTYGYTF. J is TRBJ1-2 and V is TRBV29-1; D is uncertain. Germline-derived CDR1 and CDR2 are SQVTM and ANQGSEA. This CDR3 has 14 amino acids. The germline V and J ends were trimmed by 3 bases and 4 bases, with 15 bases remaining between them.

A few counts support this clone. The chain recombines TRBV15 with TRBJ1-2, with no clear D. Germline loops: CDR1 LNHNV, CDR2 YYDKDF (reference sequence). Trimming took 0 bases from V and 1 from J, leaving 9 bases between them. CDR3 size: 15 residues. The CDR3 DNA is TGTGCCACCAGCAGAGAGGCGGTGGGTAACTATGGCTACACCTTC. The encoded protein is CATSREAVGNYGYTF.